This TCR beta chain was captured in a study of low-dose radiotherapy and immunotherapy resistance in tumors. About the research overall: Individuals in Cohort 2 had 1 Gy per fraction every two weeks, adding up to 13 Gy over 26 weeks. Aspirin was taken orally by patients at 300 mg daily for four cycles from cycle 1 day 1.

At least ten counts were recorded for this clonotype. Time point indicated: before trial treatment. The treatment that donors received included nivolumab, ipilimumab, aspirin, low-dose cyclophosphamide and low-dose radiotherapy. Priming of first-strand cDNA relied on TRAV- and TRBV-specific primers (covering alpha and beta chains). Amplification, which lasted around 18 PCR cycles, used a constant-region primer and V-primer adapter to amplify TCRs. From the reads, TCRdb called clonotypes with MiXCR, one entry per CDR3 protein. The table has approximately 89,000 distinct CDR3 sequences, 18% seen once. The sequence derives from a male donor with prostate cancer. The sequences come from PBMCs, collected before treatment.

The CDR3 nucleotides read TGTGCCAGTAGTTTGGCCCTCGGGACGGTCCAAGAGACCCAGTACTTC. Amino acids: CASSLALGTVQETQYF. This chain connects TRBV19 to TRBJ2-5; perhaps D is TRBD1 or TRBD2 (5 bases each). Trimming cost V 5 bases and J 1 base, with 17 bases left between them. This CDR3 is 16 amino acids long. Looked up from germline, CDR1 is LNHDA and CDR2 is SQIVND (reference sequence).